This TCR beta chain was identified in a study of OX40 agonist ivuxolimab in advanced cancers. Study conclusions and caveats: Some nonresponders likewise displayed low normalized T-cell clonal expansion.

About this clone: Its antigen is as yet unknown.

Clones were read by immunoSEQ multiplex PCR, and TCRdb kept only the in-frame ones, dropping some. The sample shows about 86,000 clones, about 90% of them seen only once. The clonotype was recovered from an adult with an advanced solid tumor such as melanoma, head and neck, liver or kidney cancer. The sequenced sample was CD4+ or CD8+ T cells sorted from blood, obtained in a trial of the OX40 agonist ivuxolimab.

CDR3 amino acids: CASSPRAGSYEQYF. In DNA form, the CDR3 reads TGTGCCAGCAGTCCAAGGGCAGGGAGCTACGAGCAGTACTTC. The rearrangement links TRBV27 to TRBJ2-7; D is perhaps TRBD1 or TRBD2 (5 bases each). V was pared by 5 bases and J by 3 bases, with 14 bases between. Germline V gene data show CDR1 as MNHEY and CDR2 as SMNVEV (reference sequence). CDR3 length: 14 residues.